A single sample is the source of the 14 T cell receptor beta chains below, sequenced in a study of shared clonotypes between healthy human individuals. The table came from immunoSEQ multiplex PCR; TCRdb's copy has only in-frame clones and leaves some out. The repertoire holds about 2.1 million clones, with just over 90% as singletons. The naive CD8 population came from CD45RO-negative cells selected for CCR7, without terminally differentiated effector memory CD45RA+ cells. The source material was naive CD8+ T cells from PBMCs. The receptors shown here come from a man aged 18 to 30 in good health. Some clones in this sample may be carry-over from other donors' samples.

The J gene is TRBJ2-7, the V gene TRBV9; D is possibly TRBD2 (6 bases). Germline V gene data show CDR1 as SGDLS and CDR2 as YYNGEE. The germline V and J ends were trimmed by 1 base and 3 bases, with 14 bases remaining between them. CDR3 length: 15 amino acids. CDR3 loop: CASSVRPGLLYEQYF. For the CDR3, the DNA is TGTGCCAGCAGCGTAAGACCGGGACTCCTCTACGAGCAGTACTTC.

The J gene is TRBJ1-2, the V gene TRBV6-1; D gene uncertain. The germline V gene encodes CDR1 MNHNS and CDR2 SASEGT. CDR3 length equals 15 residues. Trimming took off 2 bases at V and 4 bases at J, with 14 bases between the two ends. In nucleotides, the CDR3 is TGTGCCAGCAGTGAAAGGCCCGATTGGGGCTATGGCTACACCTTC. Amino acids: CASSERPDWGYGYTF.

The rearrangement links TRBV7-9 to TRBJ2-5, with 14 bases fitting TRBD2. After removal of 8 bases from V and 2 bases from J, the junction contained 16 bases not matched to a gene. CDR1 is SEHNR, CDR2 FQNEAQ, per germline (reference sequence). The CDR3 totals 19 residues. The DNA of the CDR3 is TGTGCCAGCTCCCACGGACTAGCGGGAGGTAGCTCCCATCAAGAGACCCAGTACTTC. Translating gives CASSHGLAGGSSHQETQYF. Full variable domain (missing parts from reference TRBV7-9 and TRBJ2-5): DTGVSQNPRHKITKRGQNVTFRCDPISEHNRLYWYRQTLGQGPEFLTYFQNEAQLEKSRLLSDRFSAERPKGSFSTLEIQRTEQGDSAMYLCASSHGLAGGSSHQETQYFGPGTRLLVL.

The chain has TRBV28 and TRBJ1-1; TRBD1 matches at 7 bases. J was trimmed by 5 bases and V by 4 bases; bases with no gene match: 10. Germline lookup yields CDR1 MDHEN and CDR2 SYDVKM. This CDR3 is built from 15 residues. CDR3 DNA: TGTGCCAGCAGTTACCCCCCGACAGGGTGGACTGAAGCTTTCTTT. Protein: CASSYPPTGWTEAFF.

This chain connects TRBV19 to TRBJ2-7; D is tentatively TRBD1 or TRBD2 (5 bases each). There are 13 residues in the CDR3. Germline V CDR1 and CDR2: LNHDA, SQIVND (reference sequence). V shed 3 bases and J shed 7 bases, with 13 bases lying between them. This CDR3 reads CASSMGPVVEQYF. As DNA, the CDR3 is TGTGCCAGTAGTATGGGACCCGTGGTAGAGCAGTACTTC.

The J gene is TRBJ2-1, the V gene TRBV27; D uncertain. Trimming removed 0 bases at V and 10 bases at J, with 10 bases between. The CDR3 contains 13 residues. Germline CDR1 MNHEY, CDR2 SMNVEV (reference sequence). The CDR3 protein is CASSLSFPREQFF. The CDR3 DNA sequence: TGTGCCAGCAGTTTATCGTTCCCTAGAGAGCAGTTCTTC.

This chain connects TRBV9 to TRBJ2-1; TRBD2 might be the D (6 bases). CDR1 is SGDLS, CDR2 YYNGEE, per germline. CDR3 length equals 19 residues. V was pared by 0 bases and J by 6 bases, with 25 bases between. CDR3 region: CASSVGSDLGTFSSNEQFF. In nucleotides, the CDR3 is TGTGCCAGCAGCGTAGGATCCGACTTAGGGACTTTTTCTTCCAATGAGCAGTTCTTC.

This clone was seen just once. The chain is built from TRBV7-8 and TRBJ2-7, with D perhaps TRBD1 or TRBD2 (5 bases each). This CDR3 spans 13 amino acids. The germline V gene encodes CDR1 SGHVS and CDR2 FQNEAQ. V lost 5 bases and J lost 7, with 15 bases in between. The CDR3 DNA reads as TGTGCCAGCAGCCCCGGGGCATTGGGTGAGCAGTACTTC. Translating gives CASSPGALGEQYF.

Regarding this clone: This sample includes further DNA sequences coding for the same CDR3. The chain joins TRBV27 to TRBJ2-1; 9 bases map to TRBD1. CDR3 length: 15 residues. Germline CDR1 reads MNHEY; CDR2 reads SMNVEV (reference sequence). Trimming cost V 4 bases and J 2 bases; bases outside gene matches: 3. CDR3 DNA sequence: TGTGCCAGCAGTTCGGGGACAGGGCCCTACAATGAGCAGTTCTTC. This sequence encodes CASSSGTGPYNEQFF.

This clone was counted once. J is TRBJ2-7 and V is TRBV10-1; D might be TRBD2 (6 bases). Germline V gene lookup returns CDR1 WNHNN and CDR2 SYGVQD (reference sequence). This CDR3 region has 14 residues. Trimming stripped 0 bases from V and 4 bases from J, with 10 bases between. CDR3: CASSESGDSYEQYF. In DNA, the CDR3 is TGCGCCAGCAGTGAGTCAGGGGACTCTTACGAGCAGTACTTC.

The CDR3 sequence is CASRTWADNSSYNEQFF. CDR3 nucleotides: TGTGCCAGTAGGACTTGGGCCGACAACAGCTCCTACAATGAGCAGTTCTTC. The chain uses TRBV19 and TRBJ2-1; D not certain. Germline V lookup: CDR1 LNHDA, CDR2 SQIVND (reference sequence). Trimming cost V 6 bases and J 0 bases, with 18 bases left between them. The CDR3 has 17 amino acids.

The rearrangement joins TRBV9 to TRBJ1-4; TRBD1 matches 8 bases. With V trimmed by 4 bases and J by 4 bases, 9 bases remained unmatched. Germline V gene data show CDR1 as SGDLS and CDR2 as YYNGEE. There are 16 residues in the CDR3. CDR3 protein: CASSRGSQGDNEKLFF. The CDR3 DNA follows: TGTGCCAGCAGCCGCGGCTCACAGGGGGATAATGAAAAACTGTTTTTT.

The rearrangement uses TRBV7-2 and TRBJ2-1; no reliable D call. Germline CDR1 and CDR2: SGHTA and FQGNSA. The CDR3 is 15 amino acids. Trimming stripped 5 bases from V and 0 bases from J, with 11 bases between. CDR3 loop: CASSPPGTSYNEQFF. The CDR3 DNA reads TGTGCCAGCAGCCCCCCGGGCACCTCCTACAATGAGCAGTTCTTC. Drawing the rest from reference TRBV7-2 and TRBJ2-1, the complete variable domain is GAGVSQSPSNKVTEKGKDVELRCDPISGHTALYWYRQSLGQGLEFLIYFQGNSAPDKSGLPSDRFSAERTGGSVSTLTIQRTQQEDSAVYLCASSPPGTSYNEQFFGPGTRLTVL.

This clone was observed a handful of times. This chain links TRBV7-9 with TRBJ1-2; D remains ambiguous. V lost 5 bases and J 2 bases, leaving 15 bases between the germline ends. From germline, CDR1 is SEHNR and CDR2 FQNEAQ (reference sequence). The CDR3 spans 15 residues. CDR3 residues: CASSPEGLPNYGYTF. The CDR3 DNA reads TGTGCCAGCAGCCCCGAGGGTCTACCGAACTATGGCTACACCTTC.